This entry concerns a single T cell receptor (beta chain). The antigen remains unidentified. The germline CDR1 and CDR2 sequences are SGHVS and FNYEAQ. CDR3 size: 15 residues. Trimming pared 1 base from V and 0 bases from J, leaving 10 bases between. This sample is part of a study of CD4+ T cells in melanoma. Study findings and constraints: In melanoma, neoantigen-specific CD4+ T cells reportedly differed in differentiation state.

TCRdb's copy holds only in-frame clones and misses some; the assay was immunoSEQ multiplex PCR. The sample yields roughly 50,000 clones, about 88% seen once. The specimen sequenced was peripheral blood. The chain employs TRBV7-6 and TRBJ2-7; D is uncertain. The sequence derives from a human donor with melanoma. CDR3 in amino acids: CASSLEWSSSYEQYF. The CDR3 region has the DNA TGTGCCAGCAGCTTAGAATGGTCGAGCTCCTACGAGCAGTACTTC.